The next 15 T cell receptor beta chains were all read from a single sample in a study of blood T cell repertoires in COVID-19. TCRdb keeps only in-frame clones here, not all; method: immunoSEQ multiplex PCR. This table holds 220,000 or so clones, roughly nine tenths found once. The specimen was PBMCs or T cells enriched from blood (not recorded which). These receptors were obtained from a young woman in a cohort exposed to, infected with or recovered from COVID-19 (not recorded which).

The chain uses TRBV24-1 and TRBJ1-5; 7 bases are shared with TRBD1. V was pared by 7 bases and J by 3 bases, with 5 bases of the junction left unmatched. Germline V gives CDR1 KGHDR, CDR2 SFDVKD. The CDR3 totals 14 residues. The CDR3, as DNA: TGTGCCACCAGCCTCACAGGGGCCAATCAGCCCCAGCATTTT. Its protein product is CATSLTGANQPQHF.

This chain uses TRBV5-1 with TRBJ1-2, with a weak D call TRBD1 (5 bases). With 0 bases removed from V and 6 bases from J, the gap between germline ends came to 9 bases. CDR3 length: 13 amino acids. Germline V lookup: CDR1 SGHRS, CDR2 YFSETQ. The CDR3 bases are TGCGCCAGCAGCTTGGCCAGGGATCATGGCTACACCTTC. Its protein product is CASSLARDHGYTF.

The chain has TRBV6-5 and TRBJ2-5; perhaps TRBD2 as D (6 bases). This CDR3 contains 16 residues. Trimming pared 2 bases from V and 2 bases from J, leaving 15 bases between. CDR1 and CDR2 (germline): MNHEY, SVGAGI. The CDR3 DNA follows: TGTGCCAGCAGTTACAAGGCGTTTGGGGGGCAAGAGACCCAGTACTTC. Translated, it gives CASSYKAFGGQETQYF.

The genes are TRBV7-6 and TRBJ2-7; TRBD1 aligns across 8 bases. This CDR3 is 16 amino acids long. Trimming cost V 5 bases and J 7 bases; bases outside gene matches: 16. Germline CDR1 is SGHVS and CDR2 is FNYEAQ. CDR3 region: CASSLDRSDREKEQYF. The CDR3 coding sequence is TGTGCCAGCAGCCTAGATCGATCGGACAGGGAAAAAGAGCAGTACTTC.

The V call is TRBV16, the J call TRBJ1-2; maybe TRBD1 (5 bases). In germline, CDR1 is KGHSY, CDR2 FQNENV. The CDR3 covers 17 residues. Trimming left V 4 bases short and J 1 base short, with 19 bases between. CDR3 sequence (DNA): TGTGCCAGCAGCCCCCCCGGGGGGTATATTTTTAACTATGGCTACACCTTC. This translates into CASSPPGGYIFNYGYTF. Drawing the rest from reference TRBV16 and TRBJ1-2, the complete variable domain is GEEVAQTPKHLVRGEGQKAKLYCAPIKGHSYVFWYQQVLKNEFKFLISFQNENVFDETGMPKERFSAKCLPNSPCSLEIQATKLEDSAVYFCASSPPGGYIFNYGYTFGSGTRLTVV.

The rearrangement joins TRBV2 to TRBJ2-7; 10 bases are shared with TRBD1. This CDR3 comprises 15 residues. V gave up 7 bases and J gave up 3 bases; unmatched junction bases: 9. From germline, CDR1 is SNHLY and CDR2 FYNNEI. This CDR3 reads CASTLTRDRGYEQYF. In DNA form, the CDR3 reads TGTGCCAGCACTCTCACCCGGGACAGGGGCTACGAGCAGTACTTC.

This chain connects TRBV28 to TRBJ1-2; D remains unclear. V dropped 2 bases and J dropped 7 bases, with 14 bases sitting between them. The germline V gene has CDR1 MDHEN and CDR2 SYDVKM. This CDR3 is built from 14 residues. CDR3 nucleotides: TGTGCCAGCAGTTTAACGGGGAGTCCGGTTGGCTACACCTTC. This translates into CASSLTGSPVGYTF.

This chain uses TRBV12-3 or TRBV12-4 with TRBJ2-5; D is perhaps TRBD1 (6 bases). This CDR3 comprises 12 residues. Trimming pared 8 bases from V and 4 bases from J, leaving 11 bases between. The chain's CDR3 is CASVGAGETQYF. The DNA for the CDR3 is TGTGCCAGCGTGGGGGCCGGAGAGACCCAGTACTTC.

In nucleotides, the CDR3 is TGTGCCAGCAGCTTAATGACTAGCGGGAGGGGAGATACGCAGTATTTT. This encodes CASSLMTSGRGDTQYF. V is TRBV7-9 and J is TRBJ2-3, with 14 nucleotides matching TRBD2. The junction had 3 bases not matched to a gene; V was cut back by 2 bases and J by 5 bases. The CDR3 totals 16 residues. CDR1 is SEHNR and CDR2 is FQNEAQ in the germline V gene (reference sequence).

This chain links TRBV7-8 with TRBJ2-2, with TRBD2 matching over 9 bases. This CDR3 spans 17 amino acids. Germline-derived CDR1 and CDR2 are SGHVS and FQNEAQ. The ends lost 6 bases at V and 7 bases at J; junction bases unmatched: 15. CDR3 region: CASSLRLAANRDGELFF. The CDR3 DNA reads TGTGCCAGCAGTTTAAGACTAGCGGCCAATAGGGACGGGGAGCTGTTTTTT.

The chain uses TRBV30 and TRBJ2-3; D may be TRBD2 (6 bases). V dropped 1 base and J dropped 3 bases, with 14 bases sitting between them. CDR1 and CDR2 (germline): GTSNPN, SVGIG (reference sequence). This CDR3 has 15 residues. The CDR3 nucleotides are TGTGCCTGGAGTGCCGGAGGGAGTACTACAGATACGCAGTATTTT. This encodes CAWSAGGSTTDTQYF.

The V and J genes are TRBV5-1 and TRBJ1-1; perhaps TRBD1 as D (5 bases). V was pared by 2 bases and J by 0 bases, with 26 bases between. Germline CDR1 SGHRS, CDR2 YFSETQ. The CDR3 has 20 amino acids. The CDR3 region has the DNA TGCGCCAGCAGCTTTTGGTTCCCCACTGCAGGGATCGAAATGAACACTGAAGCTTTCTTT. This encodes CASSFWFPTAGIEMNTEAFF.

This sequence joins TRBV29-1 and TRBJ2-5; no clear D. The V end was cut by 2 bases, the J end by 7 bases, with 11 bases between. This CDR3 has 12 residues. The germline gives CDR1 SQVTM, CDR2 ANQGSEA. CDR3 region: CSVEIGQATQYF. The CDR3 DNA reads TGCAGCGTTGAAATTGGTCAGGCGACCCAGTACTTC. The full variable domain, completed using reference TRBV29-1 and TRBJ2-5, is SAVISQKPSRDICQRGTSLTIQCQVDSQVTMMFWYRQQPGQSLTLIATANQGSEATYESGFVIDKFPISRPNLTFSTLTVSNMSPEDSSIYLCSVEIGQATQYFGPGTRLLVL.

The V and J genes are TRBV7-2 and TRBJ1-1; tentatively, D is TRBD1 (6 bases). The germline V and J ends were trimmed by 2 bases and 1 base, with 11 bases remaining between them. The CDR3 has 15 amino acids. From germline, CDR1 is SGHTA and CDR2 FQGNSA. Written as DNA, the CDR3 is TGTGCCAGCAGCTTAAGGGTGACAGGGAACACTGAAGCTTTCTTT. Its protein is CASSLRVTGNTEAFF.

The CDR3, as DNA: TGTGCCAGCAGAGAAAGAGGACTAGGGAGCAAAGAGCAGTACTTC. Encoded protein: CASRERGLGSKEQYF. This chain joins TRBV14 and TRBJ2-7; TRBD2 aligns across 7 bases. There are 15 residues in the CDR3. V was pared by 6 bases and J by 7 bases, with 15 bases of the junction left unmatched. The germline V gene encodes CDR1 SGHDN and CDR2 FVKESK.